This T cell receptor beta chain stems from a study of T cells in Graves' hyperthyroidism and ophthalmopathy. Across the whole study: The authors collected peripheral blood at initial diagnosis, before any treatment. Study observations and caveats: The blood repertoire included most of the expanded thyroid clonotypes above 0.001.

The study left out patients who had uncontrolled infection, other autoimmune disease, pregnancy or lactation. J lost 9 bases, V lost 5 bases, and 5 bases had no gene match. Germline V gene data show CDR1 as SEHNR and CDR2 as FQNEAQ (reference sequence). The CDR3 is made up of 13 amino acids. This clonotype was seen many times. Its specificity is unknown. Researchers amplified the TCR beta CDR3 regions from RNA transcripts. An initial round of RT-PCR targeting the TCR CDR3 relied on the HTBI primer set. Using its own MiXCR run on the multiplex PCR reads, TCRdb lists one record per CDR3 protein. The sample yields around 280,000 distinct CDR3 sequences, roughly 14% seen once.

The V gene is TRBV7-9, the J gene TRBJ2-3; 10 bases line up with TRBD2. The sequence came from a woman in her thirties with Graves' hyperthyroidism that later progressed to Graves' ophthalmopathy. The source material was blood. The CDR3 reads CASSPSGSFTQYF. Here the CDR3 DNA reads TGTGCCAGCAGCCCTAGCGGGAGTTTCACGCAGTATTTT.